This TCR beta chain was identified in a study of blood T cell repertoires in COVID-19. The overall study: There were acute and convalescent COVID-19 samples, and they came from the United States, Italy and Spain. Sources were T cells, B-cell-depleted T cells, or PBMCs; the material itself was cDNA or gDNA.

As processed by the authors: Researchers report that nucleated cell counts were estimated from reference gene primer amplification. This table comes from immunoSEQ multiplex PCR, and its TCRdb copy is limited to in-frame clones, with some not included. V and J calls and clone size follow that table, whereas D and trimming were derived from the DNA. The sample records roughly 260,000 clones, about 89% being singletons. With V trimmed by 6 bases and J by 3 bases, 8 bases remained unmatched. Germline V lookup: CDR1 MNHEY, CDR2 SMNVEV (reference sequence). CDR3 length equals 16 residues. Sequenced sample: peripheral blood. This sequence was found in a man aged 40-55 years who had recovered from COVID-19. The chain combines TRBV27 with TRBJ2-2, with 9 bases identical to TRBD1. The CDR3, as DNA: TGTGCCAGCAGAAAAGGGGACAGGGAATACACCGGGGAGCTGTTTTTT. Translated, it gives CASRKGDREYTGELFF.